These T cell receptor beta chains were read from a single sample in a study of long-term antiretroviral therapy in people with HIV. Libraries were prepared by immunoSEQ multiplex PCR; TCRdb keeps only in-frame clonotypes and omits some of them. The sample comprises tens of thousands of clones, approximately 76% of which are singletons, and around 11% rests with the top ten. The starting material was unsorted PBMCs, obtained 1.1 years before starting antiretroviral therapy. The receptors shown here come from a woman aged 40 to 55 with HIV. The CDR3 runs from the conserved cysteine through the conserved F or W. A D gene is named only where the DNA matches it firmly. A row's size may be missing; if present it is once, few, many or a size class.

TRBJ2-7,few,TRBV7-9,.,TGTGCCAGCAGCTTAGTTTCGGGCCCCACCTACGAGCAGTACTTC,CASSLVSGPTYEQYF
TRBJ1-3,.,TRBV7-7,.,TGTGCCAGCAGCTTAGCCGTCTCTGGAAACACCATATATTTT,CASSLAVSGNTIYF
TRBJ1-3,.,TRBV29-1,.,TGCAGCGTTGAAGATCCCGGTTACTCTGGAAACACCATATATTTT,CSVEDPGYSGNTIYF
TRBJ2-7,.,TRBV7-8,.,TGTGCCAGCAGCCCCCATACCTACGAGCAGTACTTC,CASSPHTYEQYF
TRBJ2-2,.,TRBV9,.,TGTGCCAGCAGCGTGGCGGTAGGGGCCCACACCGGGGAGCTGTTTTTT,CASSVAVGAHTGELFF
TRBJ2-5,.,TRBV7-8,TRBD2,TGTGCCAGCAGCTTAGATAGTTCGGGACTAGCGGGGGGGCGGAAAGAGACCCAGTACTTC,CASSLDSSGLAGGRKETQYF
TRBJ2-5,.,TRBV4-2,.,TGTGCCAGCAGCCAAGCCTCGGTGGGGGAGACCCAGTACTTC,CASSQASVGETQYF
TRBJ2-1,.,TRBV11-3,.,TGTGCCAGCAGTCCACCGTCACTCAATGAGCAGTTCTTC,CASSPPSLNEQFF
TRBJ1-1,.,TRBV6-5,TRBD1,TGTGCCAGCAGGGTAGGACAGGGCGGAACTGAAGCTTTCTTT,CASRVGQGGTEAFF
TRBJ2-2,.,TRBV7-8,TRBD1,TGTGCCAGCAGCCAGCGACAGGGCGACACCGGGGAGCTGTTTTTT,CASSQRQGDTGELFF
TRBJ2-1,.,TRBV2,.,TGTGCCAGCAGGAACAGGGAGTGGGAGCAGTTCTTC,CASRNREWEQFF
TRBJ2-1,.,TRBV7-2,TRBD1,TGTGCCAGCAGCCCCAGGGGGACGCCTTACAATGAGCAGTTCTTC,CASSPRGTPYNEQFF
TRBJ2-2,.,TRBV7-7,TRBD2,TGTGCCAGCAGCCCGGGACTAGCGGGAGCCGGGGAGCTGTTTTTT,CASSPGLAGAGELFF
TRBJ2-5,.,TRBV21-1,.,TGTGCCAGCAGCCCGGACAGATTCGAAGAGACCCAGTACTTC,CASSPDRFEETQYF
TRBJ1-2,.,TRBV7-9,.,TGTGCCAGCAGCTCCCCCCACGGACAGGGCTACACCTTC,CASSSPHGQGYTF
TRBJ1-1,.,TRBV11-3,.,TGTGCCAGCAGCGCCGGGGGGGGCGAATCTGAAGCTTTCTTT,CASSAGGGESEAFF
TRBJ1-1,.,TRBV4-3,.,TGCGCCAGCAGCCAAGATTGGGGACTGAACACTGAAGCTTTCTTT,CASSQDWGLNTEAFF
TRBJ2-2,.,TRBV4-1,.,TGCGCCAGCAGCCGAGAAGGGGGTCACACCGGGGAGCTGTTTTTT,CASSREGGHTGELFF
TRBJ1-3,.,TRBV19,.,TGTGCCAGTAGTTCCCGACAAGAGGTGGAATGGCGAAACACCATATATTTT,CASSSRQEVEWRNTIYF
TRBJ1-2,.,TRBV6-5,TRBD1,TGTGCCAGCAGCACGACAGGGATCTCCTATGGCTACACCTTC,CASSTTGISYGYTF
TRBJ1-1,.,TRBV7-9,.,TGTGCCAGCAGCACACTAACGCAGAACACTGAAGCTTTCTTT,CASSTLTQNTEAFF
TRBJ1-2,.,TRBV10-3,.,TGTGCCATCAGTGAGTCAGCAGGGACTAACTATGGCTACACCTTC,CAISESAGTNYGYTF
TRBJ2-7,.,TRBV19,TRBD2,TGTGCCAGTAGTGTGGGACTAGCGATCACCTACGAGCAGTACTTC,CASSVGLAITYEQYF
TRBJ1-2,.,TRBV11-2,.,TGTGCCAGCAGCCCCGGGGGCTGGGAAGGCTACACCTTC,CASSPGGWEGYTF
TRBJ2-3,.,TRBV9,TRBD2,TGTGCCAGCAGCGTAGCCTTCGTAGGGACTAGCCCGTTGTATTTT,CASSVAFVGTSPLYF
TRBJ2-1,.,TRBV5-4,TRBD1,TGTGCCAGCAGCCCGCAACAGGGGACGGGCTCCTACAATGAGCAGTTCTTC,CASSPQQGTGSYNEQFF
TRBJ1-5,few,TRBV11-2,.,TGTGCCAGCAGCTTAGGTGTGAGGGAGAGTCAGCCCCAGCATTTT,CASSLGVRESQPQHF
TRBJ2-1,.,TRBV2,TRBD2,TGTGCCAGCAGCGGACTAGCGGGGGGATACAATGAGCAGTTCTTC,CASSGLAGGYNEQFF
TRBJ2-1,.,TRBV30,TRBD2,TGTGCCTGGTGGCAAGAGCGGGAGAATGAGCAGTTCTTC,CAWWQERENEQFF
TRBJ2-7,.,TRBV29-1,.,TGCAGCGTTGAGCTTTTGAGCTCCTACGAGCAGTACTTC,CSVELLSSYEQYF
TRBJ2-7,few,TRBV20-1,.,TGCAGTGCTAGAGTTGGCGGAAGCCAGTACTTC,CSARVGGSQYF
TRBJ2-7,.,TRBV18,.,TGTGCCAGCTCACCCGGACGCGCGGTCCACGAGCAGTACTTC,CASSPGRAVHEQYF
TRBJ1-5,.,TRBV27,.,TGTGCCAGCAGTTTAACACCCTCCGGGGGGTCAAATCAGCCCCAGCATTTT,CASSLTPSGGSNQPQHF
TRBJ1-1,.,TRBV11-2,TRBD1,TGTGCCAGCAGCTTATGGGGGGACAGTATGAACACTGAAGCTTTCTTT,CASSLWGDSMNTEAFF
TRBJ1-3,.,TRBV5-6,.,TGTGCCAGCAGCTTGAGGGCTGGAAACACCATATATTTT,CASSLRAGNTIYF
TRBJ2-2,.,TRBV19,.,TGTGCCAGTAGTATAGGAGGGGGGGGCACCGGGGAGCTGTTTTTT,CASSIGGGGTGELFF
TRBJ2-7,few,TRBV5-1,.,TGCGCCAGCAGCCCGGGAGGGACAGGCCAATCCTACGAGCAGTACTTC,CASSPGGTGQSYEQYF
TRBJ1-5,.,TRBV7-6,TRBD1,TGTGCCAGCAGCTTAGTCCCTGGACAGGCGGTTGGTCAGCCCCAGCATTTT,CASSLVPGQAVGQPQHF
TRBJ2-1,.,TRBV5-6,.,TGTGCCAGCAGCTTCGGCGGGTACAATGAGCAGTTCTTC,CASSFGGYNEQFF
TRBJ2-1,.,TRBV7-9,.,TGTGCCAGCAGCCCGGAGTTTTACAATGAGCAGTTCTTC,CASSPEFYNEQFF
TRBJ1-2,.,TRBV6-6,.,TGTGCCAGCAGTTTAGAACCAGACTATGGCTACACCTTC,CASSLEPDYGYTF
TRBJ2-3,once,TRBV5-6,.,.,CASSFGSGIADTQYF
TRBJ1-2,.,TRBV19,TRBD1,TGTGCCAGTAGTATAAAGGCTTCGTGGACAGGCGACTATGGCTACACCTTC,CASSIKASWTGDYGYTF
TRBJ2-3,.,TRBV15,.,TGTGCCACCAGCAGAGATCAGAGGAATTGGGGCACAGATACGCAGTATTTT,CATSRDQRNWGTDTQYF
TRBJ2-3,.,TRBV9,TRBD2,TGTGCCAGCAGCGACAATCCCGGGACTAGCGGCACAGATACGCAGTATTTT,CASSDNPGTSGTDTQYF
TRBJ1-3,once,TRBV4-2,TRBD1,TGTGCCAGCAGCCAGGCAGGGGGCTCTGGAAACACCATATATTTT,CASSQAGGSGNTIYF
TRBJ1-2,.,TRBV6-4,.,TGTGCCAGCAGTGACCCCTCTCAGGGACATGGCTACACCTTC,CASSDPSQGHGYTF
TRBJ2-3,.,TRBV30,TRBD2,TGTGCCTGGAGTGTACTAGCGGGAGTTCTCGATACGCAGTATTTT,CAWSVLAGVLDTQYF
TRBJ2-1,.,TRBV7-2,.,TGTGCCAGCAGGACCCTAAATTACAATGAGCAGTTCTTC,CASRTLNYNEQFF
TRBJ1-2,.,TRBV27,TRBD1,TGTGCCAGCAGTCCCCAACAGGGGGCTGATGGCTACACCTTC,CASSPQQGADGYTF
TRBJ1-6,.,TRBV30,.,TGTGCCTGGGCCCCATCGTCGGATTCACCCCTCCACTTT,CAWAPSSDSPLHF
TRBJ2-6,.,TRBV18,.,TGTGCCAGCTTCTCGTCGGGGGGGGCCAACGTCCTGACTTTC,CASFSSGGANVLTF